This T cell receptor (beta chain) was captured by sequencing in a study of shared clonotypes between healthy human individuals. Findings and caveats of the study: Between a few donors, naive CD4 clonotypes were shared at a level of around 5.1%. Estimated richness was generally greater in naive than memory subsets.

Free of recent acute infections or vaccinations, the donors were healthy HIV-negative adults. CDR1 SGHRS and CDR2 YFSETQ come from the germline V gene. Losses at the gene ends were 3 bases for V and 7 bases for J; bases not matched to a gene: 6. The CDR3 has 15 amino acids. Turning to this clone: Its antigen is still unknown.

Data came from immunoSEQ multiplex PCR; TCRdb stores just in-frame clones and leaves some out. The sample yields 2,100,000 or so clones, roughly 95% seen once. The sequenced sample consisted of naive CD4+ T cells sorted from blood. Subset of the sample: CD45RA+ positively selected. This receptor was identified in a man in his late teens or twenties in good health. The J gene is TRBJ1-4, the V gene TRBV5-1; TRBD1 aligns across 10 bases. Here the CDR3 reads CASSSSGTGAEKLFF. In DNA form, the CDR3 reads TGCGCCAGCAGCTCCTCCGGGACAGGGGCTGAAAAACTGTTTTTT.